These T cell receptor beta chains were read from a single sample in a study of shared clonotypes between healthy human individuals. Generated by immunoSEQ multiplex PCR, the TCRdb table keeps only in-frame clones and is missing some. The sample includes about 600,000 clones, 95% to 98% of them seen just once. Input material: naive CD8+ T cells sorted from blood. The receptor source for this set is a man aged 30 to 45 in good health. Both conserved end residues are part of each CDR3. A D gene is named only where the DNA matches it firmly. Expanded clones are given a class, and other clones once, few, many or no size at all.

>once|TRBD2|TRBV7-9|TRBJ2-1
TGTGCCAGTAGACTAGCAATGAATGAGCAGTTCTTC
CASRLAMNEQFF
>-|-|TRBV7-9|TRBJ2-7
TGTGCCAGCAGCTTAGGAGGACCGTACGAGCAGTACTTC
CASSLGGPYEQYF
>-|-|TRBV29-1|TRBJ2-7
TGCAGCGTTAGGGCGGGCAGCTCCTACGAGCAGTACTTC
CSVRAGSSYEQYF
>-|TRBD1|TRBV30|TRBJ2-7
TGTGCCTGGGACAGGGGGCCCACCTACGAGCAGTACTTC
CAWDRGPTYEQYF
>-|-|TRBV28|TRBJ2-2
TGTGCCAGCAGTTTAATGGGCGCCGGGGAGCTGTTTTTT
CASSLMGAGELFF
>-|TRBD2|TRBV5-6|TRBJ2-3
TGTGCCAGCAGCTTGTCTGACGAGGAACTAGCGGGGTGGGATACGCAGTATTTT
CASSLSDEELAGWDTQYF
>-|TRBD2|TRBV28|TRBJ2-3
TGTGCCAGCAGTTTAAAGATTCTGGCGGGAGCAGATACGCAGTATTTT
CASSLKILAGADTQYF
>once|TRBD2|TRBV29-1|TRBJ2-3
TGCAGCGGCGGGACTAGCGGGAGGGCAACAGATACGCAGTATTTT
CSGGTSGRATDTQYF
>-|TRBD2|TRBV14|TRBJ2-7
TGTGCCAGCAGCCAAACCCGGGGATTCTCTAGCGGCTACGAGCAGTACTTC
CASSQTRGFSSGYEQYF
>-|-|TRBV28|TRBJ2-2
TGTGCCAGCAGTTTATCGAGGCGGGTGAGGACCGGGGAGCTGTTTTTT
CASSLSRRVRTGELFF